This T cell receptor beta chain was identified during a study of esophageal squamous cell carcinoma under preoperative chemotherapy. Study-level information: Both tumor-infiltrating lymphocytes and peripheral blood T cells were profiled.

Study-level findings and limits: After treatment, tumor-infiltrating lymphocytes seemed to come partly from incoming peripheral T cells, not only local changes.

TCRdb itself ran the PCR reads through MiXCR, one entry per CDR3 protein. The sample carries roughly 13,000 distinct CDR3 sequences, around half recorded once. This CDR3 is built from 14 residues. Germline V lookup: CDR1 MNHNS, CDR2 SASEGT. About this clonotype itself: The antigen remains unidentified.

As to time point: before preoperative PTX-NDP chemotherapy. Sample acquisition took place from a patient given preoperative chemotherapy. The source is a human donor with esophageal squamous cell carcinoma. The donor label of this sample is uncertain. This rearrangement joins TRBV6-1 to TRBJ2-2; 9 bases agree with TRBD1. The closer fit of TRBJ2-3 to the DNA end suggests the J call may be wrong. CDR3 amino acids: CASSGQGSTEAQYF. The CDR3 region has the DNA TGTGCCAGCAGCGGACAGGGGAGCACCGAGGCGCAGTATTTT.